One and the same sample provided the 5 T cell receptor beta chains below, sequenced in a study of blood T cells in healthy people across ages. For the second PCR, which ran for about 6 to 11 cycles, a sample-barcoded 5' primer and a J-beta primer mix were used. TCRdb re-derived calls from the 5' RACE reads in MiXCR, one entry per CDR3 protein. The sample records 980,000 or so distinct CDR3 sequences, around 48% being singletons. Material: blood. The receptors were sampled from a man aged 25 to 40 in good health.

This clonotype was picked up many times. The chain carries TRBV5-1 and TRBJ1-4, with 9 bases that match TRBD1. V lost 0 bases and J lost 8; bases outside the gene matches: 5. CDR1 and CDR2 (germline): SGHRS, YFSETQ. The CDR3 loop spans 15 amino acids. The CDR3 is CASSLDTGGREKLFF. The CDR3 DNA is TGCGCCAGCAGCTTGGACACAGGGGGCAGGGAAAAACTGTTTTTT.

The gene calls are TRBV27 and TRBJ2-7; D gene ambiguous. The CDR3 is 12 residues long. CDR1 and CDR2 from the germline V gene are MNHEY and SMNVEV (reference sequence). V gave up 3 bases and J gave up 7 bases, with 10 bases separating them. CDR3 sequence reads: CASSFLHDEQYF. The CDR3 DNA sequence: TGTGCCAGCAGTTTCCTACACGATGAGCAGTACTTC.

The chain has TRBV28 and TRBJ1-5; D is unresolved. CDR3 length: 14 amino acids. Trimming left V 2 bases short and J 3 bases short, with 8 bases between. In germline, CDR1 is MDHEN, CDR2 SYDVKM. The CDR3 loop is CASSLIRINQPQHF. CDR3 in DNA: TGTGCCAGCAGTTTAATCCGGATCAATCAGCCCCAGCATTTT.

This chain connects TRBV20-1 to TRBJ1-6; 12 bases agree with TRBD1. This CDR3 is 14 amino acids long. Per germline, CDR1 DFQATT and CDR2 SNEGSKA (reference sequence). The trim removed 5 bases at V and 8 bases at J, leaving 4 bases unmatched. CDR3 protein: CSAVGTGGYSPLHF. The CDR3 DNA reads TGCAGTGCTGTAGGGACAGGGGGCTATTCACCCCTCCACTTT.

This rearrangement joins TRBV3-1 to TRBJ1-3; D gene unclear. The CDR3 has 16 residues. Trimming removed 0 bases at V and 0 bases at J, with 9 bases between. In germline, CDR1 is LGHDT, CDR2 YNNKEL (reference sequence). The CDR3, as DNA: TGTGCCAGCAGCCAAGAGGCCAGCTACTCTGGAAACACCATATATTTT. Translated: CASSQEASYSGNTIYF.